This T cell receptor beta chain was captured in a study of cytomegalovirus exposure and HLA in healthy donors. Study-wide background: Of more than 350 genotyped donors, more than 70% clustered with self-reported Caucasian donors.

Germline CDR1 and CDR2: SGHVS and FNYEAQ. Trimming removed 0 bases from V and 2 bases from J, with 17 bases in between. The CDR3 has 17 amino acids. About this clone: The target antigen is unknown.

General study findings and limits: The study labeled 150 or so TCR beta chains cytomegalovirus-associated. 16,951 TCR beta sequences were associated with HLA alleles at 0.05 false discovery rate in a later analysis.

The study ran its PCR with 60 Vbeta and 13 Jbeta primers. The method was immunoSEQ multiplex PCR; TCRdb's version includes in-frame clones alone and lacks a portion of them. The sample holds under 300,000 clones, 80% to 90% seen once. The chain links TRBV7-6 to TRBJ2-7; unclear D gene. Material: PBMCs. The TCR comes from a man aged 35 to 55 in good health and CMV-seropositive. DNA for the CDR3: TGTGCCAGCAGCTTAGCGGGCTACAGCAACCCCCCCTACGAGCAGTACTTC. Translating gives CASSLAGYSNPPYEQYF.